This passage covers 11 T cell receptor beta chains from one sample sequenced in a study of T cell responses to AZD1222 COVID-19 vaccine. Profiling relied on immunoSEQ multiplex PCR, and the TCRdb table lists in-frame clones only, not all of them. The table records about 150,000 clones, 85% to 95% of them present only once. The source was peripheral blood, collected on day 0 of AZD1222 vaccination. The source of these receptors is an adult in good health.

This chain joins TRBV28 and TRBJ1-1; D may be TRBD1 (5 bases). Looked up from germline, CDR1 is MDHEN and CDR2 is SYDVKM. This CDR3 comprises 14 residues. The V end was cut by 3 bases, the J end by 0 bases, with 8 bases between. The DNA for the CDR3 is TGTGCCAGCAGTTTTGGCAGGGTGAACACTGAAGCTTTCTTT. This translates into CASSFGRVNTEAFF.

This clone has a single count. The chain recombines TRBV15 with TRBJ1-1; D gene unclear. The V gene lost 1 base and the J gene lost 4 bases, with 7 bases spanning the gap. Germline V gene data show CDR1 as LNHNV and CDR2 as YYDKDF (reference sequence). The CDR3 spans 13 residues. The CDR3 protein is CATSRVKFTEAFF. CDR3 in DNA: TGTGCCACCAGCAGAGTAAAGTTCACTGAAGCTTTCTTT.

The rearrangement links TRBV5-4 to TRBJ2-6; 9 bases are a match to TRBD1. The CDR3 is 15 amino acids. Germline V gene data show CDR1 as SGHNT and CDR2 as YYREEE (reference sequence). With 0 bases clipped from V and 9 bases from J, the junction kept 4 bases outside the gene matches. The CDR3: CASSLAGGQGNVLTF. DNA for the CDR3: TGTGCCAGCAGCTTGGCTGGGGGACAGGGCAACGTCCTGACTTTC. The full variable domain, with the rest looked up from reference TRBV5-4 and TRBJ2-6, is ETGVTQSPTHLIKTRGQQVTLRCSSQSGHNTVSWYQQALGQGPQFIFQYYREEENGRGNFPPRFSGLQFPNYSSELNVNALELDDSALYLCASSLAGGQGNVLTFGAGSRLTVL.

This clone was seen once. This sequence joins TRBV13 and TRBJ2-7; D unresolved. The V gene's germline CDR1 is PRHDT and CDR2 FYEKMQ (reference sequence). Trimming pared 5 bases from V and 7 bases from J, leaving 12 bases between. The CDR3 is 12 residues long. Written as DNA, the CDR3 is TGTGCCAGCAGCCCCCGCCCGAAAGAGCAGTACTTC. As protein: CASSPRPKEQYF.

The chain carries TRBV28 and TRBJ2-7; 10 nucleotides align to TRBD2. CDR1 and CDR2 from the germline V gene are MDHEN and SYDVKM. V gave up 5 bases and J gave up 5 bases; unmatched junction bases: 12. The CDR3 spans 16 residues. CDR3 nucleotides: TGTGCCAGCAGTACCTTCCGGGCTAGCGGGAGCGACGAGCAGTACTTC. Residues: CASSTFRASGSDEQYF. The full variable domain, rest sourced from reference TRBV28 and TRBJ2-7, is DVKVTQSSRYLVKRTGEKVFLECVQDMDHENMFWYRQDPGLGLRLIYFSYDVKMKEKGDIPEGYSVSREKKERFSLILESASTNQTSMYLCASSTFRASGSDEQYFGPGTRLTVT.

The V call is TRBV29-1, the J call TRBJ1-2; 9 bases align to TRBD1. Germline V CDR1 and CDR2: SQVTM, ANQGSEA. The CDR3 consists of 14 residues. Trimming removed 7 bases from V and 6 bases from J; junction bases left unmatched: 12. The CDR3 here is CSALLPGQGNGYTF. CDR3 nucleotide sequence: TGCAGCGCGCTACTTCCGGGACAGGGAAATGGCTACACCTTC.

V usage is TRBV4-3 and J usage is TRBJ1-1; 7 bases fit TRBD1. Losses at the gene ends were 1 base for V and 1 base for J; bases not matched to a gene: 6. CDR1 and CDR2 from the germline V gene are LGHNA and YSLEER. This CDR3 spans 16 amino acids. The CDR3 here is CASSQAYRDRNTEAFF. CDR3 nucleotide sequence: TGCGCCAGCAGCCAAGCCTATCGGGACAGGAACACTGAAGCTTTCTTT.

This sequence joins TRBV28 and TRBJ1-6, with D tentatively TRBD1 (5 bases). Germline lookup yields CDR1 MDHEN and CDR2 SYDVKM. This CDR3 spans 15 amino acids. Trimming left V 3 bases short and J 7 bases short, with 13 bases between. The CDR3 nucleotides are TGTGCCAGCAGTTTCGGGCAGGGAGTGAATTCACCCCTCCACTTT. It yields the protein CASSFGQGVNSPLHF.

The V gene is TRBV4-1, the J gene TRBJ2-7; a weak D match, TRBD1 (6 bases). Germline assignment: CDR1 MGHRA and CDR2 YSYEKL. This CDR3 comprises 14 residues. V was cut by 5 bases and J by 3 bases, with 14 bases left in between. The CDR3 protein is CASSYDRQDYEQYF. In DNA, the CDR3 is TGCGCCAGCAGCTACGACCGACAGGACTACGAGCAGTACTTC.

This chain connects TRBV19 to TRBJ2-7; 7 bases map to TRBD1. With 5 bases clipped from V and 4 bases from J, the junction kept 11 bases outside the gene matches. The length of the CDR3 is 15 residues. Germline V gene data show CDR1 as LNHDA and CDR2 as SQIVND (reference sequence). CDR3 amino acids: CASSEAGGRFYEQYF. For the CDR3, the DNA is TGTGCCAGTAGTGAGGCAGGGGGTCGTTTTTACGAGCAGTACTTC.

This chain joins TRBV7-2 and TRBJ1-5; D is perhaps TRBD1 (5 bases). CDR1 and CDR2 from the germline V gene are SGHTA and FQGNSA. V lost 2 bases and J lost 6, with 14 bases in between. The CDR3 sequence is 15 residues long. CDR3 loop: CASSLIRGLSQPQHF. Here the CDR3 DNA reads TGTGCCAGCAGCTTAATTCGGGGCCTCAGTCAGCCCCAGCATTTT.